This entry describes one TCR beta chain. Antigen specificity is unknown. Trimming cost V 2 bases and J 9 bases, with 20 bases left between them. CDR3 length equals 16 residues. Germline CDR1 reads MNHEY; CDR2 reads SMNVEV (reference sequence). This record belongs to a study of blood T cells in healthy people across ages. General study results and limits: Older individuals had lower TCR beta diversity per million T cells (the decline was roughly linear).

Primers used in a second PCR of about 6 to 11 cycles were a sample-barcoded 5' primer and a J-beta primer mix. TCRdb re-derived calls from the 5' RACE reads in MiXCR, one entry per CDR3 protein. The sample lists 600,000 to 1,000,000 distinct CDR3 sequences; 58% were seen once. The chain employs TRBV27 and TRBJ2-1; TRBD1 might be the D (6 bases). This sequence originates from a man aged 25 to 40 in good health. Material: blood. The CDR3 loop reads CASSLAVITLRGEQFF. CDR3 in DNA: TGTGCCAGCAGTTTAGCTGTAATCACTCTCAGGGGTGAGCAGTTCTTC.